This T cell receptor (beta chain) originates from a study of blood T cell repertoires in COVID-19. The CDR3 spans 15 residues. The germline CDR1 and CDR2 sequences are MNHEY and SMNVEV (reference sequence). V lost 5 bases, J lost 12 bases, and 16 bases stayed unmatched. In Cohort 3, a recovered donor had either two negative PCRs, clearance, or symptom resolution. Some clones are missing from TCRdb's copy, which holds only in-frame ones; the method was immunoSEQ multiplex PCR. The sample holds roughly 380,000 clones, less than 90% seen once. This sequence joins TRBV27 and TRBJ2-1; 7 nucleotides align to TRBD2. The source material was PBMCs or T cells enriched from blood (not recorded which). The sequence derives from a woman in her 30s who had recovered from COVID-19. The CDR3 is CASSPPFEGGPRQFF. As DNA, the CDR3 is TGTGCCAGCAGTCCGCCTTTCGAGGGAGGGCCGAGGCAGTTCTTC.